Listed below are T cell receptor beta chains from one sample, sequenced in a study of beta chain features in type 1 diabetes. The assay was immunoSEQ multiplex PCR, and TCRdb's table has in-frame clones only and misses some. The data show under 900,000 clones, about a sixth seen once. Specimen: naive CD4+ T cells from blood. These receptors were taken from a woman aged 18-29 years in good health. CDR3s include the opening cysteine and the closing phenylalanine or tryptophan. D genes are given only for firm matches. The size entry is marked missing in some rows and otherwise reads once, few, many or a size class.

v_call	d_call	clone_size	j_call	cdr3_nt	cdr3_aa
TRBV10-3	-	few	TRBJ1-2	TGTGCCATCAGTGGGCAGGGTGGCTATGGCTACACCTTC	CAISGQGGYGYTF
TRBV4-1	-	few	TRBJ2-7	TGCGCCAGCAGCCGAAGCCCTAGCGCCCTGAGCGAGGGCGAGCAGTACTTC	CASSRSPSALSEGEQYF
TRBV5-1	TRBD1	few	TRBJ2-1	TGCGCCAGCAGCTTGGGACAGGGGTATGGCAATGAGCAGTTCTTC	CASSLGQGYGNEQFF
TRBV21-1	-	few	TRBJ1-2	TGTGCCAGCAGGGATACCGGGACCGCTTCTAACTATGGCTACACCTTC	CASRDTGTASNYGYTF
TRBV7-2	TRBD2	-	TRBJ2-7	TGTGCCAGCACCTCCGGGACTAGCGGATACGAGCAGTACTTC	CASTSGTSGYEQYF
TRBV7-3	-	-	TRBJ2-3	TGTGCCAGCAGCTTAGGAGGCACAGATACGCAGTATTTT	CASSLGGTDTQYF
TRBV5-6	TRBD1	few	TRBJ1-4	TGTGCCAGCAGCTCGACAGGGGGGGATGAAAAACTGTTTTTT	CASSSTGGDEKLFF
TRBV7-2	-	few	TRBJ2-7	TGTGCCAGCAGCTTAGTTGTTTCCGGAGACTACGAGCAGTACTTC	CASSLVVSGDYEQYF
TRBV4-3	-	few	TRBJ2-3	TGCGCCAGCAGCCAGAGGCGGACCAGCACAGATACGCAGTATTTT	CASSQRRTSTDTQYF
TRBV4-3	-	few	TRBJ1-2	-	CASSQVGEGTGQTF
TRBV7-2	TRBD1	few	TRBJ1-2	TGTGCCAGCAACGGCGGGGCAGGGGGATCCTATGGCTACACCTTC	CASNGGAGGSYGYTF
TRBV29-1	-	-	TRBJ2-5	TGCAGCGTTTGGTCCGGTCGGGGGCGGAGGCAAGAGACCCAGTACTTC	CSVWSGRGRRQETQYF
TRBV27	TRBD1	few	TRBJ2-5	TGTGCCAGCAGCGGACAGGGTCCTTGGGAGACCCAGTACTTC	CASSGQGPWETQYF
TRBV5-1	-	few	TRBJ2-2	TGCGCCAGCAGCACCGGGAGTGCCGGGGAGCTGTTTTTT	CASSTGSAGELFF
TRBV5-8	TRBD2	-	TRBJ2-7	TGTGCCAGCAGACCAGCGGGAAACGAGCAGTACTTC	CASRPAGNEQYF
TRBV19	-	few	TRBJ1-2	TGTGCCAGTAGCTCGGATTATGGCTACACCTTC	CASSSDYGYTF
TRBV7-2	TRBD1	-	TRBJ1-2	TGTGCCAGCAGCTACAGACAGGGGGCGAGGGGCTACACCTTC	CASSYRQGARGYTF
TRBV18	-	few	TRBJ1-5	TGTGCCAGCTCACTGGGGAGAGATCAGCCCCAGCATTTT	CASSLGRDQPQHF
TRBV2	TRBD2	few	TRBJ2-1	TGTGCCAGCAGCCCCGGACTAGCCTATGGATCCTACAATGAGCAGTTCTTC	CASSPGLAYGSYNEQFF
TRBV5-1	-	-	TRBJ2-7	TGCGCCAGCAGCTTGGATGCAGGGGCGAGGACCTACGAGCAGTACTTC	CASSLDAGARTYEQYF
TRBV7-2	-	-	TRBJ2-5	TGTGCCAGCAGCTTTCAAGGTGCTGGAGAGACCCAGTACTTC	CASSFQGAGETQYF
TRBV5-1	-	-	TRBJ2-1	TGCGCCAGCAGCTTGGGGTTGGTCAATGAGCAGTTCTTC	CASSLGLVNEQFF
TRBV6-5	TRBD2	few	TRBJ2-7	TGTGCCAGCAGTTACTCGGCTGGGGGGGACGTCTACGAGCAGTACTTC	CASSYSAGGDVYEQYF
TRBV7-3	-	-	TRBJ2-5	TGTGCCAGCAGCGCCTCTAGCCAAGAGACCCAGTACTTC	CASSASSQETQYF
TRBV5-5	-	few	TRBJ2-7	TGTGCCAGCAGCTCGGGACGAGCCCTATACGAGCAGTACTTC	CASSSGRALYEQYF
TRBV7-9	-	-	TRBJ1-3	TGTGCCAGCAGCTTAAAGGCAGAAAACACCATATATTTT	CASSLKAENTIYF
TRBV7-9	-	few	TRBJ1-1	TGTGCCAGCAGCTTAGGGGATTGGCGGAACACTGAAGCTTTCTTT	CASSLGDWRNTEAFF
TRBV7-3	TRBD2	-	TRBJ2-1	TGTGCCAGCAGCCCCCGAGCGGGAGGAGGGAATGAGCAGTTCTTC	CASSPRAGGGNEQFF
TRBV6-5	-	few	TRBJ2-1	TGTGCCAGCAGTTATCTTAGCGAGCAGTTCTTC	CASSYLSEQFF
TRBV2	TRBD1	-	TRBJ1-4	TGTGCCAGCAATGGGAGGACAGGGGAGAATGAAAAACTGTTTTTT	CASNGRTGENEKLFF
TRBV7-2	-	-	TRBJ1-4	TGTGCCAGCAGCTTAGACCCGGCCGGGGAAAAACTGTTTTTT	CASSLDPAGEKLFF